Listed here are 13 T cell receptor beta chains from one sample, sequenced in a study of T-cell reconstitution after alpha-beta-depleted transplantation in children. The authors prepared the TCRbeta library with unique molecular identifiers. TCRdb re-analysed the PCR reads in MiXCR, keeping a single row per CDR3 protein. The data hold approximately 130,000 distinct CDR3 sequences, with about 9.5% observed a single time. The sequencing here drew on PBMCs, mostly from graft donor cells, taken 180 days after TCRalphabeta/CD19-depleted stem cell transplant. These receptors were collected from a girl younger than two who had a stem cell transplant for combined immunodeficiency, so the T cells may come from the graft donor.

V and J are TRBV12-3 or TRBV12-4 and TRBJ2-5; D is perhaps TRBD1 or TRBD2 (5 bases each). CDR3 length equals 14 residues. Trimming took off 0 bases at V and 5 bases at J, with 10 bases between the two ends. The CDR3 loop is CASSLAGTLETQYF. In nucleotides, the CDR3 is TGTGCCAGCAGTTTAGCGGGGACGCTGGAGACCCAGTACTTC.

This clonotype was detected only a few times. The V gene is TRBV12-3 or TRBV12-4, the J gene TRBJ2-3; no clear D. The CDR3 extends over 12 amino acids. V gave up 6 bases and J gave up 4 bases, with 8 bases separating them. Here the CDR3 DNA reads TGTGCCAGCAGGGCCTATTCAGATACGCAGTATTTT. It is translated as CASRAYSDTQYF.

This clonotype was counted only a few times. V gene TRBV28 combines with J gene TRBJ1-5, with D hard to call. Trimming removed 3 bases at V and 2 bases at J, with 11 bases between. The germline V gene encodes CDR1 MDHEN and CDR2 SYDVKM. The CDR3 length is 15 residues. In DNA form, the CDR3 reads TGTGCCAGCAGTTTCCCGAAAAAGCGCAATCAGCCCCAGCATTTT. Translation: CASSFPKKRNQPQHF.

A few counts support this clonotype. The chain couples TRBV20-1 to TRBJ2-7; the match to TRBD2 covers 11 bases. J gave up 2 bases and V 6 bases, and 6 bases lay outside the gene matches. Germline lookup yields CDR1 DFQATT and CDR2 SNEGSKA (reference sequence). CDR3 length: 14 amino acids. CDR3 nucleotides: TGCAGTGCAGATAGCGGGAGGGGAACCTACGAGCAGTACTTC. Protein sequence: CSADSGRGTYEQYF.

The chain couples TRBV7-6 to TRBJ2-3; TRBD2 aligns across 13 bases. CDR1 and CDR2 (germline): SGHVS, FNYEAQ. This CDR3 contains 18 residues. With 4 bases clipped from V and 1 base from J, the junction kept 8 bases outside the gene matches. The CDR3 nucleotides read TGTGCCAGCAGCTACACTAGCGGGGGGGCCGTGGGCACAGATACGCAGTATTTT. Its protein is CASSYTSGGAVGTDTQYF.

This clonotype was observed many times. J is TRBJ2-1 and V is TRBV6-2 or TRBV6-3; 7 bases are a match to TRBD2. From germline, CDR1 is MNHEY and CDR2 SVGEGT. Trimming cost V 7 bases and J 4 bases; bases outside gene matches: 13. CDR3 length: 16 amino acids. The CDR3 sequence: CASTQVGTNLYNEQFF. The CDR3, as DNA: TGTGCCAGCACCCAAGTTGGGACTAACCTATACAATGAGCAGTTCTTC.

This clonotype occurred a few times. The rearrangement joins TRBV29-1 to TRBJ2-5, with 10 bases that match TRBD1. The CDR3 sequence is 15 residues long. CDR1 and CDR2 from the germline V gene are SQVTM and ANQGSEA. Germline trimming cut 1 base from V and 3 bases from J; bases unmatched to any gene: 5. CDR3 loop: CSVEATGTGEETQYF. The CDR3 region has the DNA TGCAGCGTTGAAGCCACCGGGACAGGGGAAGAGACCCAGTACTTC.

The V and J genes are TRBV20-1 and TRBJ2-7; 8 bases match TRBD2. V lost 0 bases, J lost 7 bases, and 17 bases stayed unmatched. The CDR3 has 17 amino acids. Germline CDR1 DFQATT, CDR2 SNEGSKA (reference sequence). The CDR3 region is CSARDIRGLVVGEEQYF. In DNA, the CDR3 is TGCAGTGCTAGAGATATTAGGGGACTAGTAGTTGGGGAGGAGCAGTACTTC.

The rearrangement links TRBV5-1 to TRBJ1-5; no reliable D call. The CDR3 has 13 amino acids. Between the trimmed V and J ends, which lost 0 bases and 7 bases, there was a span of 8 bases. Germline-derived CDR1 and CDR2 are SGHRS and YFSETQ. Here the CDR3 DNA reads TGCGCCAGCAGCTTGGCCCTGGACCAGCCCCAGCATTTT. Its translation is CASSLALDQPQHF.

Of note for this clonotype: Mismatch with germline at one junction end may stem from a read error. This chain links TRBV4-3 with TRBJ2-7, with 8 bases fitting TRBD1. CDR3 length: 15 residues. Germline CDR1 and CDR2: LGHNA and YSLEER. CDR3 nucleotides: TGCGCCAGCAGTCAAGGGACAGGCACAACCTACGAGCAGTACTTC. The encoded protein is CASSQGTGTTYEQYF.

CDR3 residues: CASSPPLAGGTYEQYF. The CDR3 DNA is TGTGCCAGCAGTCCTCCTCTAGCGGGGGGGACCTACGAGCAGTACTTC. This chain joins TRBV7-9 and TRBJ2-7; 12 bases line up with TRBD2. Germline CDR1 is SEHNR and CDR2 is FQNEAQ (reference sequence). The CDR3 is 16 residues long. V lost 6 bases and J lost 2; bases outside the gene matches: 8.

This clonotype was counted between two and nine times. The gene calls are TRBV5-5 and TRBJ1-1; 7 positions match TRBD1. This CDR3 has 13 amino acids. Germline V gives CDR1 SGHKS, CDR2 YYEKEE (reference sequence). Losses at the gene ends were 4 bases for V and 6 bases for J; bases not matched to a gene: 6. The CDR3 reads CASSPEGAPEAFF. In nucleotides, the CDR3 is TGTGCCAGCAGCCCAGAGGGGGCCCCTGAAGCTTTCTTT.

This clonotype occurred a few times. The rearrangement links TRBV7-8 to TRBJ2-4, with D possibly matching TRBD2 (6 bases). V gave up 5 bases and J gave up 6 bases, with 14 bases separating them. The CDR3 has 14 amino acids. The germline V gene has CDR1 SGHVS and CDR2 FQNEAQ. DNA for the CDR3: TGTGCCAGCAGCCCCTTAGCGGCGGTAAACATTCAGTACTTC. Translation gives CASSPLAAVNIQYF.